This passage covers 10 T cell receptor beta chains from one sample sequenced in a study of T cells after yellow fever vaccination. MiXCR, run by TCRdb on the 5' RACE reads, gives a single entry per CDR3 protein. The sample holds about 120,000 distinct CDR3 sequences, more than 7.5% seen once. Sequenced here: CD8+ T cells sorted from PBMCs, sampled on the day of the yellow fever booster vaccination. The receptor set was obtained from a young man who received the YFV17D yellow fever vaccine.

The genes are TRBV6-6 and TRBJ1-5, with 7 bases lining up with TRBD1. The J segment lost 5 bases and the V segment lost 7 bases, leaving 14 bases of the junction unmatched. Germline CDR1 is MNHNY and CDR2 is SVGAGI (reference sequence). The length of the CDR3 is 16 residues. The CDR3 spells CASTAPRRGPDQPQHF. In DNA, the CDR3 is TGTGCCAGCACCGCACCGAGAAGGGGGCCGGATCAGCCCCAGCATTTT.

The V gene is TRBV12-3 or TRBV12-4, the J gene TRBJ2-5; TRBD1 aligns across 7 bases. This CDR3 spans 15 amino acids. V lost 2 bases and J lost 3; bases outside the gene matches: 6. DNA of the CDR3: TGTGCCAGCAGTTTACGCCAGGGGGTAAAAGAGACCCAGTACTTC. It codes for CASSLRQGVKETQYF.

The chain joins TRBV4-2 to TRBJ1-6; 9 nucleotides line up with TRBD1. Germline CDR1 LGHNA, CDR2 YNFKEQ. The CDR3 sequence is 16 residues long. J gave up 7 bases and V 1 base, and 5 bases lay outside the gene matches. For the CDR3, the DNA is TGTGCCAGCAGCCAAGGCACCGGGACAGGGAATTCACCCCTCCACTTT. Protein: CASSQGTGTGNSPLHF.

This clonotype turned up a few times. The CDR3 DNA follows: TGTGCCAGCAGCTTCAGTCCCGGGGAGCTGTTTTTT. Translated: CASSFSPGELFF. J is TRBJ2-2 and V is TRBV7-2; no definite D call. Germline CDR1 reads SGHTA; CDR2 reads FQGNSA. V shed 3 bases and J shed 6 bases, with 5 bases lying between them. There are 12 residues in the CDR3.

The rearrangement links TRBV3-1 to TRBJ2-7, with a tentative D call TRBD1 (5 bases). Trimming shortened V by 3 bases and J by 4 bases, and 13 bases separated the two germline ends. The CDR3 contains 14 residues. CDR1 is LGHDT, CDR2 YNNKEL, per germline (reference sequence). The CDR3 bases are TGTGCCAGCAGCCATTTTGGGGCACCTTACGAGCAGTACTTC. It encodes CASSHFGAPYEQYF.

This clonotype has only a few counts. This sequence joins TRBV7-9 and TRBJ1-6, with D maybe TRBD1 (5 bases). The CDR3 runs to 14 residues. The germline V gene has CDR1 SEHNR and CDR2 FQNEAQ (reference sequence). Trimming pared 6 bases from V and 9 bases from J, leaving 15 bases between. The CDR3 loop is CASSLRGLVSPLHF. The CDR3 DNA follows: TGTGCCAGCAGTCTAAGGGGTCTAGTTTCACCCCTCCACTTT.

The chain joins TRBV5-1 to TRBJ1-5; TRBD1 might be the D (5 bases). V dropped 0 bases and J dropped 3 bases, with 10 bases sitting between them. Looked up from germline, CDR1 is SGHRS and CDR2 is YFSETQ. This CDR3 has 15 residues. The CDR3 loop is CASSLAGNNNQPQHF. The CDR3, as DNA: TGCGCCAGCAGCTTGGCAGGGAATAACAATCAGCCCCAGCATTTT.

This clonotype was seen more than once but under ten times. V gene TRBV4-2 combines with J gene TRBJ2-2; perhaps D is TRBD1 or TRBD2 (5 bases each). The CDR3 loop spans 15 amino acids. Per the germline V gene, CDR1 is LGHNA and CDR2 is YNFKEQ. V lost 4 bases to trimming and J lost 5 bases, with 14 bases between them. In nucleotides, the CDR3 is TGTGCCAGCAGCCCTATCGGGGCTTCGACCGGGGAGCTGTTTTTT. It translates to CASSPIGASTGELFF.

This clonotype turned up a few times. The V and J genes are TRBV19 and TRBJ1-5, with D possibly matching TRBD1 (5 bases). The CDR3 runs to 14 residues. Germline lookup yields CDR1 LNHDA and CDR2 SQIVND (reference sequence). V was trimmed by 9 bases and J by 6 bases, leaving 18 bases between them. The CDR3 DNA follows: TGTGCCAGCAGGGCCATGGGCTTCACTCAGCCCCAGCATTTT. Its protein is CASRAMGFTQPQHF.

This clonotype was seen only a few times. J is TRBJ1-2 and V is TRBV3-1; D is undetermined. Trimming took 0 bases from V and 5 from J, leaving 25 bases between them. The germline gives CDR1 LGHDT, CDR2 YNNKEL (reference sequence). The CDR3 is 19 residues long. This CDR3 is CASSQDNVAGWRGEYGYTF. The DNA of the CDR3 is TGTGCCAGCAGCCAAGATAATGTTGCGGGCTGGCGCGGAGAGTATGGCTACACCTTC.